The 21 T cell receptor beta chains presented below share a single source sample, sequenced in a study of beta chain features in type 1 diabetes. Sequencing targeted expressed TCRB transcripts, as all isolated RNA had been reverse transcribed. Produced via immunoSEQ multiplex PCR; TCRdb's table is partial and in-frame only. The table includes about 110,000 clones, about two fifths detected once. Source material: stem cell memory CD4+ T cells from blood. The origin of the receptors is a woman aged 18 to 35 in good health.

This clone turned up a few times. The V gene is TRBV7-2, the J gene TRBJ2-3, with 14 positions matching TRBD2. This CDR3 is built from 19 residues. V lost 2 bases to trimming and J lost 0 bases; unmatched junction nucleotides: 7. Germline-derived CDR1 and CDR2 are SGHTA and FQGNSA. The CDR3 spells CASSLYWTSGRTSTDTQYF. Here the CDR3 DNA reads TGTGCCAGCAGCTTATACTGGACTAGCGGGAGGACTAGCACAGATACGCAGTATTTT.

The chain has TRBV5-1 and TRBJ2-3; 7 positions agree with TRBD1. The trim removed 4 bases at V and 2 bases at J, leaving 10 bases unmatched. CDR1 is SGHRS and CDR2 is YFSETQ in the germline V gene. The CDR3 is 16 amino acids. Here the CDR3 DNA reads TGCGCCAGCAGCGCCGATTGGGACAGTCCCACAGATACGCAGTATTTT. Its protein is CASSADWDSPTDTQYF.

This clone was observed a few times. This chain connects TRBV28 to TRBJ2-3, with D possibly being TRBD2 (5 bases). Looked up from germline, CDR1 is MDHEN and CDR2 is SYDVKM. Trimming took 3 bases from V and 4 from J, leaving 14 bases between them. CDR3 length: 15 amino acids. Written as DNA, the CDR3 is TGTGCCAGCAGTTTTAGTGGGAGAGGGTCAGATACGCAGTATTTT. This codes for CASSFSGRGSDTQYF.

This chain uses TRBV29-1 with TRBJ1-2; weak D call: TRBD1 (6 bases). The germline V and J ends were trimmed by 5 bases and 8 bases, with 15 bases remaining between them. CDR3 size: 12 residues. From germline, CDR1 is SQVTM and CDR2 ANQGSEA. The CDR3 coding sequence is TGCAGCGTTAGCTCAGGGGCGCGAGGCTACACCTTC. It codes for CSVSSGARGYTF.

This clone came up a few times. CDR3 sequence reads: CACRRSGANVLTF. CDR3 coding DNA: TGTGCCTGCAGGCGCTCTGGGGCCAACGTCCTGACTTTC. This rearrangement joins TRBV30 to TRBJ2-6; no firm D call. V was shortened by 6 bases and J by 0 bases, with 6 bases between the two germline ends. Germline-derived CDR1 and CDR2 are GTSNPN and SVGIG (reference sequence). CDR3 size: 13 residues.

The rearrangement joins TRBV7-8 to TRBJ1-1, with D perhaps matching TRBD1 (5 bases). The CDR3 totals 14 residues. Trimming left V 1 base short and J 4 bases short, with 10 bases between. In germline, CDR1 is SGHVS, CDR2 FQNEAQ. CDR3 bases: TGTGCCAGCAGCTTAGACGGGGGGAGCACTGAAGCTTTCTTT. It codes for CASSLDGGSTEAFF.

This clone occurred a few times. CDR3 nucleotide sequence: TGTGCCAGTAGTTTTCGGACAGGGGGCCAAAACACTGAAGCTTTCTTT. Protein sequence: CASSFRTGGQNTEAFF. V and J are TRBV19 and TRBJ1-1; TRBD1 matches 11 bases. Germline loops: CDR1 LNHDA, CDR2 SQIVND (reference sequence). The CDR3 totals 16 residues. Trimming took 5 bases from V and 2 from J; bases not matched to a gene: 7.

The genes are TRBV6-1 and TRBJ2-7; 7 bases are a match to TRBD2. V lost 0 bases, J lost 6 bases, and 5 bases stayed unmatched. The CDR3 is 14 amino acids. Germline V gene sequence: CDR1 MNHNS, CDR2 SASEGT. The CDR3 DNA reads TGTGCCAGCAGTGAAGCGAGACTAGCTGCCGAGCAGTACTTC. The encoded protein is CASSEARLAAEQYF.

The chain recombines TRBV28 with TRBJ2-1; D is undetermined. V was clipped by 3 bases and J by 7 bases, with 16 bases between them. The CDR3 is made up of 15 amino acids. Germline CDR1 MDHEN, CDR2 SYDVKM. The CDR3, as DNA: TGTGCCAGCAGTTTTGGTCGGCTAGTCGAAAATGAGCAGTTCTTC. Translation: CASSFGRLVENEQFF.

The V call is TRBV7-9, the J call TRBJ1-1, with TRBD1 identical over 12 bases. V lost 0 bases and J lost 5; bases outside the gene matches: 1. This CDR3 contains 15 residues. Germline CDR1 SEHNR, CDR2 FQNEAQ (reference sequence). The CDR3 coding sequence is TGTGCCAGCAGCTTAGCGGGACAGGGGGCGACTGAAGCTTTCTTT. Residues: CASSLAGQGATEAFF.

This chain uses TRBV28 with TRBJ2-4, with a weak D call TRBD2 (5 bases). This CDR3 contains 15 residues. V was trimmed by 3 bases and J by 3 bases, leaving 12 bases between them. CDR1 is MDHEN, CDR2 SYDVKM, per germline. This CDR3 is CASSFFSVGKNIQYF. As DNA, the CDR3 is TGTGCCAGCAGTTTTTTTAGCGTGGGCAAAAACATTCAGTACTTC. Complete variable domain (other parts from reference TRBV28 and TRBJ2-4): DVKVTQSSRYLVKRTGEKVFLECVQDMDHENMFWYRQDPGLGLRLIYFSYDVKMKEKGDIPEGYSVSREKKERFSLILESASTNQTSMYLCASSFFSVGKNIQYFGAGTRLSVL.

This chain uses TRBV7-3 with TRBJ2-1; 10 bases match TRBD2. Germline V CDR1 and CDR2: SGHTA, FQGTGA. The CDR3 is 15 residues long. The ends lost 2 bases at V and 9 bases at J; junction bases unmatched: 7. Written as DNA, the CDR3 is TGTGCCAGCAGCTTAGTGGTAGCGGGAGGCAGTGAGCAGTTCTTC. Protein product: CASSLVVAGGSEQFF.

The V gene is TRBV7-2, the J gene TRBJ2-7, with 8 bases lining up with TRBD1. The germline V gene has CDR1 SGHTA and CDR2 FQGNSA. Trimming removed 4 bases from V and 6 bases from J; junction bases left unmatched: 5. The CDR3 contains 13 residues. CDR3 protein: CASSWTGYTEQYF. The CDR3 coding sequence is TGTGCCAGCAGCTGGACAGGGTACACCGAGCAGTACTTC. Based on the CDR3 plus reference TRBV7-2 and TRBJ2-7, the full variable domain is GAGVSQSPSNKVTEKGKDVELRCDPISGHTALYWYRQSLGQGLEFLIYFQGNSAPDKSGLPSDRFSAERTGGSVSTLTIQRTQQEDSAVYLCASSWTGYTEQYFGPGTRLTVT.

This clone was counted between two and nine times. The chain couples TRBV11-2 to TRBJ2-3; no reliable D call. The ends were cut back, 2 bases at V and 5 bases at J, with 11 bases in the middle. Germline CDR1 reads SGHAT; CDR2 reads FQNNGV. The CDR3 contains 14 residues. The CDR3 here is CASSLITGKDTQYF. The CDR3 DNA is TGTGCCAGCAGCTTAATCACGGGTAAAGATACGCAGTATTTT.

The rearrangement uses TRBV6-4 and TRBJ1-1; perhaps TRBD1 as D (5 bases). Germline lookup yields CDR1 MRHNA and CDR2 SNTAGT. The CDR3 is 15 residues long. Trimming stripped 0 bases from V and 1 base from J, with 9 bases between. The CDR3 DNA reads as TGTGCCAGCAGTGACTCGGCAAGGGGGAACACTGAAGCTTTCTTT. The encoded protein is CASSDSARGNTEAFF.

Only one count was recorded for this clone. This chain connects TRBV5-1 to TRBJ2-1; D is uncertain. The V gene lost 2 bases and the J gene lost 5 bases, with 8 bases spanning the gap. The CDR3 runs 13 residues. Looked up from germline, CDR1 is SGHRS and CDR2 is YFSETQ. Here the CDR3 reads CASSFGLNNEQFF. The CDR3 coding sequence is TGCGCCAGCAGCTTTGGCTTAAACAATGAGCAGTTCTTC.

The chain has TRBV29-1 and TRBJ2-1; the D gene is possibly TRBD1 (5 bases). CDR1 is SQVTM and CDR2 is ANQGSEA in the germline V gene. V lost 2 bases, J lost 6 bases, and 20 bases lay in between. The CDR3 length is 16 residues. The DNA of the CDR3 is TGCAGCGTTGAAAAAGGGGCGGCAGGTCACCGCAATGAGCAGTTCTTC. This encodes CSVEKGAAGHRNEQFF.

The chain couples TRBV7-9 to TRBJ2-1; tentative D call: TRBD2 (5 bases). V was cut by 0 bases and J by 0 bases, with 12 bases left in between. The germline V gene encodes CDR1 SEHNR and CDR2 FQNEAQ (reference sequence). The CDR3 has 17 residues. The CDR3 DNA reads TGTGCCAGCAGCTTAGCGCTCGGCGGGTTCTCCTACAATGAGCAGTTCTTC. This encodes CASSLALGGFSYNEQFF.

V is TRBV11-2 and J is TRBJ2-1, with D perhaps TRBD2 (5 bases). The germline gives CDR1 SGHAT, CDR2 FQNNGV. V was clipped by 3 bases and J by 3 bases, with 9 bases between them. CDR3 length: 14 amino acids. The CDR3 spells CASSFDYNYNEQFF. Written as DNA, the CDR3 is TGTGCCAGCAGCTTTGACTACAACTACAATGAGCAGTTCTTC.

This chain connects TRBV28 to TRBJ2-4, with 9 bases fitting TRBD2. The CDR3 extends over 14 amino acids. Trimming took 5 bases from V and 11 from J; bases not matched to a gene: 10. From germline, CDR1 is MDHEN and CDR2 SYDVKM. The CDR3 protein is CASSQSGRTSFQYF. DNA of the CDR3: TGTGCCAGCAGTCAGAGCGGGAGGACCTCCTTTCAGTACTTC.

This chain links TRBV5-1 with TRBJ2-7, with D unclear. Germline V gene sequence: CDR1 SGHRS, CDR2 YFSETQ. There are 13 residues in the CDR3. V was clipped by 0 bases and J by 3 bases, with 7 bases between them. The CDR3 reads CASSLGQFYEQYF. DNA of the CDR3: TGCGCCAGCAGCTTGGGGCAGTTCTACGAGCAGTACTTC. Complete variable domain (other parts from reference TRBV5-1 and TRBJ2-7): KAGVTQTPRYLIKTRGQQVTLSCSPISGHRSVSWYQQTPGQGLQFLFEYFSETQRNKGNFPGRFSGRQFSNSRSEMNVSTLELGDSALYLCASSLGQFYEQYFGPGTRLTVT.